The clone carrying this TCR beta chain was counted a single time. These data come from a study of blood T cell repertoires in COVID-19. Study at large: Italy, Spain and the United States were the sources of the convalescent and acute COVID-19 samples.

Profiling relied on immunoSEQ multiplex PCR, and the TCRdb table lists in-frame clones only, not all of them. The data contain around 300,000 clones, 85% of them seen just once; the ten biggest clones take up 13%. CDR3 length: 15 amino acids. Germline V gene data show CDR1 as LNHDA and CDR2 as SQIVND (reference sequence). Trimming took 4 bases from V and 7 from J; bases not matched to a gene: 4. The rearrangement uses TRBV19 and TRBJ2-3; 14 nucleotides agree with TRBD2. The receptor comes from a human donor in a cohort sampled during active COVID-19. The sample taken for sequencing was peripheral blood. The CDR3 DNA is TGTGCCAGTAGTACCGGACTAGCGGGGGGAAATACGCAGTATTTT. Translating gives CASSTGLAGGNTQYF.